Below, 11 T cell receptor beta chains from the same sample are listed, as sequenced in a study of PD-1 blockade in classical Hodgkin lymphoma. Assay used: immunoSEQ multiplex PCR; TCRdb lists only in-frame clones, some missing. Of tens of thousands of clones in the sample, around 86% were seen once. Each patient experienced a relapse that followed autologous stem cell transplantation, and brentuximab vedotin exposure varied. This specimen consisted of peripheral blood mononuclear cells (PBMCs), obtained at baseline. Every receptor here comes from a human donor with classical Hodgkin lymphoma.

V and J are TRBV6-5 and TRBJ2-1; 7 bases are a match to TRBD2. The CDR3 is made up of 14 amino acids. The ends lost 6 bases at V and 9 bases at J; junction bases unmatched: 11. CDR1 is MNHEY, CDR2 SVGAGI, per germline. The CDR3 loop reads CASSPGLGMSEQFF. CDR3 DNA sequence: TGTGCCAGCAGCCCAGGACTAGGAATGAGTGAGCAGTTCTTC.

In this sample, this clone turned up once. The chain is built from TRBV23-1 and TRBJ2-6; D is unresolved. TRBV23-1 is reported as an ORF; its role is uncertain. The CDR3 spans 15 residues. Trimming cost V 1 base and J 1 base, with 5 bases left between them. The CDR3 DNA is TGCGCCAGCAGTCAATGGGCATCTGGGGCCAACGTCCTGACTTTC. This gives the protein CASSQWASGANVLTF.

A single count supports this clone. V is TRBV5-1 and J is TRBJ2-7; 7 bases match TRBD1. The CDR3 loop spans 13 amino acids. The V segment lost 2 bases and the J segment 6 bases; nucleotides outside the gene matches: 5. CDR1 is SGHRS and CDR2 is YFSETQ in the germline V gene. The CDR3 sequence: CASSLVSGGEQYF. CDR3 nucleotide sequence: TGCGCCAGCAGCTTAGTATCAGGGGGCGAGCAGTACTTC.

The chain combines TRBV11-2 with TRBJ1-1; D possibly corresponds to TRBD1 (5 bases). The germline CDR1 and CDR2 sequences are SGHAT and FQNNGV. This CDR3 contains 13 residues. V lost 0 bases and J 9 bases, leaving 11 bases between the germline ends. The chain's CDR3 is CASSLESGTKAFF. The CDR3 DNA reads TGTGCCAGCAGCTTAGAGAGTGGGACGAAAGCTTTCTTT.

This chain joins TRBV6-5 and TRBJ1-1; D is unresolved. The V gene lost 0 bases and the J gene lost 0 bases, with 8 bases spanning the gap. CDR3 size: 15 residues. CDR1 is MNHEY and CDR2 is SVGAGI in the germline V gene. This CDR3 reads CASSYSPGMNTEAFF. The CDR3 DNA reads TGTGCCAGCAGTTACTCGCCCGGGATGAACACTGAAGCTTTCTTT.

The V gene is TRBV10-3, the J gene TRBJ2-5, with 7 bases matching TRBD1. J was trimmed by 2 bases and V by 4 bases; bases with no gene match: 1. Germline V gene lookup returns CDR1 ENHRY and CDR2 SYGVKD. The CDR3 has 13 residues. The CDR3, as DNA: TGTGCCATCAGTGGGGACAGACAAGAGACCCAGTACTTC. Its protein is CAISGDRQETQYF.

The rearrangement uses TRBV18 and TRBJ2-2, with D hard to call. Per the germline V gene, CDR1 is KGHSH and CDR2 is LQKENI. Trimming shortened V by 3 bases and J by 2 bases, and 4 bases separated the two germline ends. The CDR3 runs 13 residues. The CDR3 is CASSPSNTGELFF. CDR3 nucleotide sequence: TGTGCCAGCTCACCCTCAAACACCGGGGAGCTGTTTTTT. Full variable domain (rest looked up from reference TRBV18 and TRBJ2-2): NAGVMQNPRHLVRRRGQEARLRCSPMKGHSHVYWYRQLPEEGLKFMVYLQKENIIDESGMPKERFSAEFPKEGPSILRIQQVVRGDSAAYFCASSPSNTGELFFGEGSRLTVL.

This sequence joins TRBV6-5 and TRBJ1-2; D gene ambiguous. Germline loops: CDR1 MNHEY, CDR2 SVGAGI. The CDR3 is 16 amino acids. Trimming removed 2 bases at V and 3 bases at J, with 16 bases between. The CDR3 DNA sequence: TGTGCCAGCAGTTACGATAGGGCAACTTGGGACTATGGCTACACCTTC. Its translation: CASSYDRATWDYGYTF.

The chain uses TRBV9 and TRBJ2-3; D uncertain. Germline CDR1 and CDR2: SGDLS and YYNGEE. This CDR3 has 16 residues. The germline V and J ends were trimmed by 0 bases and 3 bases, with 14 bases remaining between them. The CDR3 loop is CASSVGVSSMTDTQYF. As DNA, the CDR3 is TGTGCCAGCAGCGTAGGGGTCTCCTCTATGACAGATACGCAGTATTTT.

The V and J genes are TRBV9 and TRBJ1-4; D unresolved. The CDR3 length is 15 residues. Germline assignment: CDR1 SGDLS and CDR2 YYNGEE. V was clipped by 0 bases and J by 3 bases, with 9 bases between them. CDR3 protein: CASSVGRSPNEKLFF. In DNA, the CDR3 is TGTGCCAGCAGCGTAGGGAGGAGCCCTAATGAAAAACTGTTTTTT.

To note about this clone: In the same sample, other DNA sequences code for this CDR3. The V call is TRBV29-1, the J call TRBJ2-2; 15 positions match TRBD2. Germline V gene sequence: CDR1 SQVTM, CDR2 ANQGSEA. V dropped 6 bases and J dropped 0; count of bases not matched to a gene: 11. This CDR3 is built from 19 residues. The CDR3: CSVKGLAGGGGTNTGELFF. The CDR3 DNA sequence: TGCAGCGTCAAGGGACTAGCGGGAGGTGGGGGGACGAACACCGGGGAGCTGTTTTTT.